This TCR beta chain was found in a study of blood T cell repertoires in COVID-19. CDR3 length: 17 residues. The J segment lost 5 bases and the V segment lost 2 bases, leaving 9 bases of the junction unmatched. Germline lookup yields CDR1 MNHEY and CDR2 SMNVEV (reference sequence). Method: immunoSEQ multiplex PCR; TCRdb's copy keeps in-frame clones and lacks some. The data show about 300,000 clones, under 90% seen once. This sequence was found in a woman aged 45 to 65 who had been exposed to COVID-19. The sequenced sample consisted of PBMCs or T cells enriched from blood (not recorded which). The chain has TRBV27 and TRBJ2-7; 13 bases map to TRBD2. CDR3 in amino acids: CASSLLLTSGGIDEQYF. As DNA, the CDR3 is TGTGCCAGCAGTTTACTCCTGACTAGCGGGGGGATCGACGAGCAGTACTTC.